Presented here are 21 T cell receptor beta chains from one specimen sequenced in a study of blood T cell repertoires in COVID-19. Clones were read by immunoSEQ multiplex PCR, and TCRdb kept only the in-frame ones, dropping some. The table lists more than 200,000 clones, 83% of them singletons, with about 2.5% in the top ten. Sequenced: peripheral blood. The receptor set was obtained from a woman between 40 and 55 years old with active or convalescent COVID-19.

This rearrangement joins TRBV19 to TRBJ1-1, with D perhaps TRBD1 (6 bases). Germline CDR1 and CDR2: LNHDA and SQIVND (reference sequence). The CDR3 is made up of 13 amino acids. Trimming stripped 10 bases from V and 4 bases from J, with 16 bases between. CDR3 nucleotide sequence: TGTGCCAACCCACCGGGGGGCCTCACTGAAGCTTTCTTT. This gives the protein CANPPGGLTEAFF.

The DNA for the CDR3 is TGTGCCAGCAGTTTTTCCCCCACCATTCGGGAGCAGTACTTC. Translated: CASSFSPTIREQYF. The chain recombines TRBV28 with TRBJ2-7; D is unclear. Trimming removed 3 bases at V and 7 bases at J, with 16 bases between. The CDR3 consists of 14 residues. Per germline, CDR1 MDHEN and CDR2 SYDVKM.

This chain uses TRBV14 with TRBJ2-7, with TRBD1 matching over 9 bases. Per germline, CDR1 SGHDN and CDR2 FVKESK. This CDR3 comprises 19 residues. Unmatched junction bases numbered 20, after V lost 1 base and J lost 7 bases. CDR3 in amino acids: CASSQVDPPGGQGTMEQYF. CDR3 nucleotide sequence: TGTGCCAGCAGCCAAGTAGACCCACCCGGAGGACAGGGGACGATGGAGCAGTACTTC.

The V and J genes are TRBV12-3 or TRBV12-4 and TRBJ2-3; 8 nucleotides align to TRBD1. The V segment lost 8 bases and the J segment 7 bases; nucleotides outside the gene matches: 5. The CDR3 spans 12 residues. The CDR3 here is CASGRQGNTQYF. The CDR3 DNA is TGTGCCAGCGGTCGACAGGGGAATACGCAGTATTTT.

This rearrangement joins TRBV5-1 to TRBJ1-4, with D tentatively TRBD1 (6 bases). The germline gives CDR1 SGHRS, CDR2 YFSETQ. This CDR3 has 16 residues. Trimming shortened V by 2 bases and J by 0 bases, and 11 bases separated the two germline ends. The CDR3 DNA sequence: TGCGCCAGCAGCTTCCAGGGGCCCTCAACTAATGAAAAACTGTTTTTT. Translation: CASSFQGPSTNEKLFF.

This chain uses TRBV19 with TRBJ2-3; TRBD2 matches at 9 bases. CDR1 is LNHDA, CDR2 SQIVND, per germline (reference sequence). Germline trimming cut 3 bases from V and 4 bases from J; bases unmatched to any gene: 11. There are 17 residues in the CDR3. The CDR3 region has the DNA TGTGCCAGTAGTATCCCCCAGGGCGGGGGGGCCGCAGATACGCAGTATTTT. The encoded protein is CASSIPQGGGAADTQYF.

The CDR3 is CAIRGTREGYNEQFF. The CDR3 DNA reads as TGTGCCATCAGGGGAACGAGGGAGGGTTACAATGAGCAGTTCTTC. The V gene is TRBV10-3, the J gene TRBJ2-1; the match to TRBD2 covers 7 bases. Germline CDR1 reads ENHRY; CDR2 reads SYGVKD. The CDR3 is 15 residues long. After removal of 6 bases from V and 4 bases from J, the junction contained 9 bases not matched to a gene.

The chain has TRBV2 and TRBJ1-4, with TRBD1 matching 8 bases. J gave up 8 bases and V 3 bases, and 2 bases lay outside the gene matches. The V gene's germline CDR1 is SNHLY and CDR2 FYNNEI. This CDR3 is 13 amino acids long. Here the CDR3 DNA reads TGTGCCAGCAGTGACAGGGGGCAGGAAAAACTGTTTTTT. This sequence encodes CASSDRGQEKLFF.

This sequence joins TRBV20-1 and TRBJ1-2; D not certain. V was clipped by 6 bases and J by 4 bases, with 9 bases between them. The CDR3 is 11 residues long. Germline V gene lookup returns CDR1 DFQATT and CDR2 SNEGSKA (reference sequence). The CDR3 DNA reads TGCAGTGCCAAGACAAGCTATGGCTACACCTTC. It yields the protein CSAKTSYGYTF.

This clone is a singleton in its sample. The gene calls are TRBV7-9 and TRBJ1-2; 7 bases agree with TRBD1. This CDR3 contains 15 residues. Germline lookup yields CDR1 SEHNR and CDR2 FQNEAQ (reference sequence). V shed 0 bases and J 3 bases; nucleotides not matched to a gene: 4. The CDR3 here is CASSLALQGHYGYTF. In nucleotides, the CDR3 is TGTGCCAGCAGCTTAGCGTTACAGGGGCACTATGGCTACACCTTC.

The chain carries TRBV29-1 and TRBJ2-7, with 7 bases matching TRBD1. The V gene end was trimmed by 2 bases and the J gene end by 1 base; junction bases not matched to a gene: 2. The germline gives CDR1 SQVTM, CDR2 ANQGSEA. The CDR3 has 13 amino acids. The CDR3 loop is CSVEPGQSYEQYF. The CDR3 DNA follows: TGCAGCGTTGAACCGGGACAGTCCTACGAGCAGTACTTC.

The count of this clone is one. This chain connects TRBV6-1 to TRBJ1-5; TRBD1 matches at 10 bases. Trimming took 4 bases from V and 7 from J; bases not matched to a gene: 13. Germline assignment: CDR1 MNHNS and CDR2 SASEGT. There are 17 residues in the CDR3. The chain's CDR3 is CASSAQGTGAFRQPQHF. CDR3 nucleotides: TGTGCCAGCAGTGCTCAAGGGACAGGGGCTTTTCGGCAGCCCCAGCATTTT.

A note on this clone: This sample includes further DNA sequences coding for the same CDR3. The V and J genes are TRBV19 and TRBJ1-4, with TRBD1 identical over 9 bases. Germline V lookup: CDR1 LNHDA, CDR2 SQIVND (reference sequence). The CDR3 length is 14 residues. Losses at the gene ends were 6 bases for V and 8 bases for J; bases not matched to a gene: 7. The DNA for the CDR3 is TGTGCCAGTAGCATACCGGGACAGGGAGAAAAACTGTTTTTT. As protein: CASSIPGQGEKLFF.

This chain uses TRBV28 with TRBJ2-3; 9 bases agree with TRBD2. The CDR3 contains 15 residues. Unmatched junction bases numbered 7, after V lost 3 bases and J lost 6 bases. In germline, CDR1 is MDHEN, CDR2 SYDVKM. The CDR3 DNA is TGTGCCAGCAGTTTCTCCCGACTAGCGGAGGATACGCAGTATTTT. The encoded protein is CASSFSRLAEDTQYF. The full variable domain, in which reference TRBV28 and TRBJ2-3 provide the parts outside the CDR3, is DVKVTQSSRYLVKRTGEKVFLECVQDMDHENMFWYRQDPGLGLRLIYFSYDVKMKEKGDIPEGYSVSREKKERFSLILESASTNQTSMYLCASSFSRLAEDTQYFGPGTRLTVL.

This rearrangement joins TRBV24-1 to TRBJ2-2; TRBD1 is a possible D gene (6 bases). Trimming cost V 9 bases and J 4 bases, with 20 bases left between them. This CDR3 contains 16 residues. The germline V gene has CDR1 KGHDR and CDR2 SFDVKD. Here the CDR3 reads CATQGGPIGSTGELFF. CDR3 bases: TGTGCCACCCAAGGGGGACCTATCGGCTCCACCGGGGAGCTGTTTTTT.

The V call is TRBV9, the J call TRBJ2-7; D might be TRBD1 (5 bases). With 3 bases removed from V and 3 bases from J, the gap between germline ends came to 16 bases. The germline gives CDR1 SGDLS, CDR2 YYNGEE. This CDR3 contains 15 residues. The CDR3 spells CASSGSPTGSYEQYF. In DNA form, the CDR3 reads TGTGCCAGCAGCGGTAGTCCTACAGGTAGCTACGAGCAGTACTTC.

The chain recombines TRBV7-6 with TRBJ2-3; D is perhaps TRBD2 (6 bases). Germline CDR1 and CDR2: SGHVS and FNYEAQ. The CDR3 loop spans 19 amino acids. V gave up 2 bases and J gave up 2 bases, with 23 bases separating them. In nucleotides, the CDR3 is TGTGCCAGCAGCTTATCAAGGTCCGCACGCGGGGAGACCACAGATACGCAGTATTTT. This codes for CASSLSRSARGETTDTQYF.

V usage is TRBV19 and J usage is TRBJ1-4; D is perhaps TRBD1 (5 bases). This CDR3 region has 15 residues. CDR1 is LNHDA and CDR2 is SQIVND in the germline V gene (reference sequence). V gave up 1 base and J gave up 5 bases, with 11 bases separating them. Here the CDR3 reads CASSIGQTMNEKLFF. The CDR3 nucleotides read TGTGCCAGTAGTATAGGACAGACGATGAATGAAAAACTGTTTTTT.

The V call is TRBV10-3, the J call TRBJ1-1, with D possibly being TRBD1 (5 bases). Per the germline V gene, CDR1 is ENHRY and CDR2 is SYGVKD. This CDR3 comprises 13 residues. V was clipped by 4 bases and J by 1 base, with 7 bases between them. The CDR3, as DNA: TGTGCCATCAGTGGGGGCCAGAACACTGAAGCTTTCTTT. Its translation is CAISGGQNTEAFF.

The chain has TRBV3-1 (or the pseudogene TRBV3-2) and TRBJ1-2; D remains ambiguous. V dropped 2 bases and J dropped 1 base, with 5 bases sitting between them. The CDR3 is 13 amino acids. Germline CDR1 and CDR2: LGHDT and YNNKEL (reference sequence). CDR3 in amino acids: CASSQLGNYGYTF. Written as DNA, the CDR3 is TGTGCCAGCAGCCAACTAGGTAACTATGGCTACACCTTC.

The CDR3 reads CASSPWRGNNSPLHF. In DNA, the CDR3 is TGTGCCAGCAGCCCCTGGCGGGGGAATAATTCACCCCTCCACTTT. V and J are TRBV3-1 (or the pseudogene TRBV3-2) and TRBJ1-6; D is perhaps TRBD1 (5 bases). The germline V gene encodes CDR1 LGHDT and CDR2 YNNKEL (reference sequence). The V end lost 4 bases, the J end lost 5 bases, and 12 bases lay between the germline ends. This CDR3 has 15 amino acids.